This TCR beta chain comes out of a study of T-cell reconstitution after alpha-beta-depleted transplantation in children (dated by TCRdb to 2016 to 2018). Study-wide context: The study quantitatively tracked T-cell immune reconstitution after TCRalphabeta/CD19-depleted allogeneic hematopoietic cell transplantation in children using TCR repertoire profiling.

Preparation of the library involved PCR. The sequencing machine was an Illumina HiSeq 2500. TCR library preparation used molecular barcoding, with unique molecular identifiers applied to normalize quantification of the TCRbeta repertoire. Through fastp at Q25 and MiXCR, TCRdb rebuilt clones from the public reads, retaining in-frame beta chains. Each record represents a unique CDR3 protein, reported with the most common genes and DNA among its rows. The sample table contains fewer than 700,000 distinct CDR3 sequences; only one count was recorded for approximately 12% of them. About 2% of the sample rests with the top ten. The paper as a whole reports these results and caveats: Over the following months the frequencies of hyperexpanded clones went down, and after one year T-cell counts and TCRbeta diversity were mostly credited to newly produced T cells. Apparently early alphabetaT-cell count recovery about two months after transplant reportedly relied on only several hundred rapidly expanded clones derived from non-depleted graft cells. In some patients, high TCRbeta diversity at day 60 was attributed to recipient T cells and intrathymic progenitors that had survived conditioning.

Trimming takes 2 bases from V and 9 bases from J, and the germline ends sit 8 bases apart. The germline V gene provides CDR1 SGHTA and CDR2 FQGNSA. Taken from cysteine to phenylalanine, the CDR3 has 12 residues. The kept DNA is CDR3 alone, 36 bases in frame from the first base. The label giving this sample's treatment or condition can be read as: allogeneic hematopoietic cell transplantation with graft depleted of TCRalphabeta T cells and CD19 B cells. TCRalphabeta/CD19-depleted allogeneic hematopoietic cell grafts were given to the transplant recipients, all of whom were children. For this clonotype: Which antigen it targets is not known. Base-call qualities are not available, and no considerably larger clone is one nucleotide away.

Rearrangement joined TRBV7-2 to TRBJ2-4; too little of a D gene remains to name it. The receptor's source is a male patient younger than 18 who had a stem cell transplant for acute myeloid leukemia, so the T cells may come from the graft donor. The specimen was PBMCs, mostly from graft donor cells, collected 360 days after TCRalphabeta/CD19-depleted stem cell transplant. The CDR3 amino acid sequence is: CASSLILSIQYF. The nucleotides are TGTGCCAGCAGCTTAATTTTATCCATTCAGTACTTC.